A single count supports the clone carrying this T cell receptor beta chain. 60 Vbeta and 13 Jbeta primers were used in PCR. The protocol was immunoSEQ multiplex PCR, while the TCRdb copy is restricted to in-frame clones and leaves out a portion. The sample holds 190,000 or so clones, 83% seen once. The data originate from a study of cytomegalovirus exposure and HLA in healthy donors. V shed 3 bases and J shed 5 bases, with 13 bases lying between them. Germline CDR1 LNHDA, CDR2 SQIVND (reference sequence). The CDR3 is 15 amino acids. Sequencing was carried out using PBMCs. This chain joins TRBV19 and TRBJ1-4; D gene ambiguous. This TCR was recovered from a man between 45 and 60 years old in good health and CMV-seronegative. The CDR3 spells CASSISGQPNEKLFF. The CDR3 region has the DNA TGTGCCAGTAGTATTAGCGGTCAGCCGAATGAAAAACTGTTTTTT.